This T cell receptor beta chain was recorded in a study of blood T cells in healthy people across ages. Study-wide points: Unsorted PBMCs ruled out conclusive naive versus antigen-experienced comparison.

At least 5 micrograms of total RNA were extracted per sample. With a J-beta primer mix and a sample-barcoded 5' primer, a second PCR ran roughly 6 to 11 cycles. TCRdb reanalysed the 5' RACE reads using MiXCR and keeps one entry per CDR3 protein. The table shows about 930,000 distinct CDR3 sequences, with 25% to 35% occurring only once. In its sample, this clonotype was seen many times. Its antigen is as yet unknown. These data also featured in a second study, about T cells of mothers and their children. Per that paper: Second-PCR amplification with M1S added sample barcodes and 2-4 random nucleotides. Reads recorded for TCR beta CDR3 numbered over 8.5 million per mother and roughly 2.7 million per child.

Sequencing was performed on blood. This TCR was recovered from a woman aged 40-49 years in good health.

In DNA, the CDR3 is TGTGCCAGCAGCCAGGGGACGGGTAACCCGCAGTATTTT. The encoded protein is CASSQGTGNPQYF. This chain links TRBV3-1 with TRBJ2-3, with D perhaps given as TRBD1 or TRBD2 (5 bases each). V lost 3 bases and J 10 bases, leaving 14 bases between the germline ends. The CDR3 is 13 residues long. Germline CDR1 and CDR2: LGHDT and YNNKEL (reference sequence).